The text below deals with one T cell receptor beta chain. Its matching antigen is unknown. The data were taken from a study of CD8+ T cells in alopecia areata. About the research overall: Administration of oral tofacitinib to treated patients was at 5 to 10 mg twice daily. Tofacitinib therapy lasting 6 to 18 months was followed by 6 months off drug.

Collected material from alopecia areata patients comprised lesional scalp punch biopsies and peripheral blood. V was clipped by 5 bases and J by 3 bases; unmatched bases: 4. The CDR3 is 14 residues long. Germline V CDR1 and CDR2: ENHRY, SYGVKD. General study results and limits: Greater clonality was observed in lesional scalp samples, especially alopecia totalis/universalis, versus normal scalp.

RNA, once extracted, was reverse transcribed into cDNA for use as the sequencing template. The protocol was immunoSEQ multiplex PCR, while the TCRdb copy is restricted to in-frame clones and leaves out a portion. The sample has about 190,000 clones, about 60% seen once; the top ten hold approximately 14%. V is TRBV10-3 and J is TRBJ2-3, with 8 bases identical to TRBD2. The TCR originated in a human donor with alopecia areata. This sample comprised CD4+ T cells sorted from blood, obtained at week 0. The CDR3 DNA reads as TGTGCCATCAGTAGCGGGGGAGGAACAGATACGCAGTATTTT. As protein: CAISSGGGTDTQYF.